The text below deals with one T cell receptor (beta chain). This record comes from a study of T cell clones after liver transplantation. The overall study: A pre-transplant mixed lymphocyte reaction with TCRbeta sequencing defined graft-donor-reactive clones followed in post-transplant blood. Graft-donor-reactive sequences were compared with third-party-reactive TCRbeta sequences from pre-transplant mixed lymphocyte reactions.

Thawed unstimulated PBMCs were FACS-sorted by CD3, CD4 and CD8 into two populations. The germline gives CDR1 SGHRS, CDR2 YFSETQ. The CDR3 loop spans 12 amino acids. The V and J ends lost 5 bases and 4 bases respectively, with 9 bases between them. Sequencing used immunoSEQ multiplex PCR; TCRdb keeps in-frame clones, though not all of them. The sample lists about 45,000 clones, about 86% occurring once. This sequence originates from a human patient who received a liver transplant. Some T cells may be the graft donor's. The chain joins TRBV5-1 to TRBJ2-5; D possibly corresponds to TRBD1 (6 bases). This specimen was CD4+ T cells from blood, taken 24 months after liver transplant. The CDR3 DNA reads as TGCGCCAGCAGACAGGGAACAGAGACCCAGTACTTC. This translates into CASRQGTETQYF.